The 2 T cell receptor beta chains reported below all come from one sample, sequenced in a study of blood T cell repertoires in COVID-19. TCRdb keeps only in-frame clones here, not all; method: immunoSEQ multiplex PCR. The sample has 250,000 to 300,000 clones; approximately 90% are singletons. The sample was PBMCs or T cells enriched from blood (not recorded which). The receptors shown here come from a woman in her thirties or forties with acute COVID-19.

This clone is a singleton in its sample. The chain combines TRBV3-1 (or the pseudogene TRBV3-2) with TRBJ2-7; 11 bases are shared with TRBD2. The CDR3 has 18 residues. Trimming removed 0 bases from V and 2 bases from J; junction bases left unmatched: 9. Germline V gene data show CDR1 as LGHDT and CDR2 as YNNKEL (reference sequence). The CDR3, as DNA: TGTGCCAGCAGCCAAGAAAGGGAACTAGCGGGAGTCGCCTACGAGCAGTACTTC. Protein: CASSQERELAGVAYEQYF.

The chain employs TRBV7-9 and TRBJ1-2; 9 nucleotides agree with TRBD1. The CDR3 spans 15 residues. V trimming: 5 bases; J trimming: 4 bases; junction bases outside the gene matches: 8. Germline V gene lookup returns CDR1 SEHNR and CDR2 FQNEAQ (reference sequence). CDR3 bases: TGTGCCAGCAGCAAAGACAGGGGGGAGGGCTATGGCTACACCTTC. Encoded protein: CASSKDRGEGYGYTF.